A single sample is the source of the 27 T cell receptor beta chains below, sequenced in a study of T cell repertoires in cytomegalovirus infection. TCRdb used MiXCR to reprocess the reads, holding one entry per CDR3 protein. Of 600,000 to 700,000 distinct CDR3 sequences in the sample, around 35% are singletons; the top ten hold approximately 18%. These TCRs are of unknown antigen specificity. The sequencing used cultured PBMCs, collected from culture after CMV antigen stimulation. The receptors were gathered from a human donor in good health (CMV status not recorded). Some clones in this sample may be carry-over from other donors' samples.

This sequence joins TRBV10-3 and TRBJ2-7; 8 bases fit TRBD2. The trim removed 11 bases at V and 2 bases at J, leaving 5 bases unmatched. In germline, CDR1 is ENHRY, CDR2 SYGVKD. This CDR3 region has 12 residues. CDR3 region: CAASGGAYEQYF. CDR3 nucleotide sequence: TGTGCCGCGTCCGGGGGGGCCTACGAGCAGTACTTC.

The genes are TRBV6-6 and TRBJ1-2, with D unresolved. V dropped 3 bases and J dropped 4 bases, with 6 bases sitting between them. This CDR3 region has 12 residues. Germline V gene data show CDR1 as MNHNY and CDR2 as SVGAGI (reference sequence). CDR3 coding DNA: TGTGCCAGCAGTTATTTAGCCTATGGCTACACCTTC. Its translation is CASSYLAYGYTF.

The chain recombines TRBV6-2 or TRBV6-3 with TRBJ1-1; a possible D gene is TRBD1 (6 bases). This CDR3 spans 14 amino acids. From germline, CDR1 is MNHEY and CDR2 SVGEGT. Trimming cost V 2 bases and J 5 bases, with 12 bases left between them. Written as DNA, the CDR3 is TGTGCCAGCAGTTACACTTACAGGGATACTGAAGCTTTCTTT. It codes for CASSYTYRDTEAFF.

J is TRBJ2-2 and V is TRBV7-8; TRBD1 matches 9 bases. From germline, CDR1 is SGHVS and CDR2 FQNEAQ. V was pared by 5 bases and J by 2 bases, with 6 bases of the junction left unmatched. This CDR3 is 16 amino acids long. CDR3 amino acids: CASSVTGGLNTGELFF. The CDR3 DNA sequence: TGTGCCAGCAGCGTCACAGGGGGCTTAAACACCGGGGAGCTGTTTTTT.

This clonotype turned up a few times. The V and J genes are TRBV20-1 and TRBJ2-7; D not certain. The CDR3 spans 13 residues. V lost 0 bases and J 7 bases, leaving 13 bases between the germline ends. Germline V lookup: CDR1 DFQATT, CDR2 SNEGSKA (reference sequence). Here the CDR3 reads CSARDWVVGEQYF. CDR3 nucleotides: TGCAGTGCTAGAGATTGGGTAGTGGGGGAGCAGTACTTC.

The V call is TRBV6-1, the J call TRBJ1-1, with D tentatively TRBD1 (5 bases). The CDR3 length is 14 residues. Deletions cut 4 bases from V and 5 bases from J, with 14 bases between. Germline assignment: CDR1 MNHNS and CDR2 SASEGT. CDR3 nucleotide sequence: TGTGCCAGCAGTGGGGGAGGGGCAAGGACTGAAGCTTTCTTT. It specifies CASSGGGARTEAFF.

The chain joins TRBV7-9 to TRBJ2-7; no firm D call. The germline CDR1 and CDR2 sequences are SEHNR and FQNEAQ (reference sequence). The CDR3 loop spans 14 amino acids. V lost 7 bases and J 2 bases, leaving 15 bases between the germline ends. The CDR3 sequence: CASTLGVSPYEQYF. CDR3 nucleotide sequence: TGTGCCAGCACCTTGGGTGTGTCTCCCTACGAGCAGTACTTC.

The chain couples TRBV4-2 to TRBJ2-3; TRBD2 agrees at 8 bases. V trimming: 0 bases; J trimming: 5 bases; junction bases outside the gene matches: 4. The CDR3 covers 15 residues. CDR1 is LGHNA and CDR2 is YNFKEQ in the germline V gene. This CDR3 is CASSQDQRGIDTQYF. In DNA, the CDR3 is TGTGCCAGCAGCCAAGACCAGCGGGGGATAGATACGCAGTATTTT.

The chain has TRBV2 and TRBJ1-1; D not resolved. Germline V gene lookup returns CDR1 SNHLY and CDR2 FYNNEI. This CDR3 has 15 residues. Deletions cut 7 bases from V and 3 bases from J, with 18 bases between. Written as DNA, the CDR3 is TGTGCCAGCACCCCGGAGTCAGGCGGGGACACTGAAGCTTTCTTT. Translation gives CASTPESGGDTEAFF.

The rearrangement links TRBV20-1 to TRBJ1-1; 9 bases match TRBD1. Per germline, CDR1 DFQATT and CDR2 SNEGSKA (reference sequence). V gave up 6 bases and J gave up 4 bases; unmatched junction bases: 3. The CDR3 is 12 residues long. The CDR3 spells CSAKTGGTEAFF. The CDR3 nucleotides are TGCAGTGCCAAGACAGGGGGCACTGAAGCTTTCTTT.

CDR3 sequence (DNA): TGTGCCAGCATCATTATAGCGGGGGGGGGGAGTAATGAGCAGTTCTTC. This codes for CASIIIAGGGSNEQFF. V is TRBV7-2 and J is TRBJ2-1, with TRBD2 matching over 11 bases. The CDR3 runs 16 residues. V dropped 7 bases and J dropped 7; count of bases not matched to a gene: 12. Germline V gene data show CDR1 as SGHTA and CDR2 as FQGNSA.

This clonotype was observed a few times. The gene calls are TRBV5-1 and TRBJ2-7; 8 nucleotides align to TRBD1. Germline V CDR1 and CDR2: SGHRS, YFSETQ. Germline trimming cut 4 bases from V and 6 bases from J; bases unmatched to any gene: 9. This CDR3 comprises 14 residues. The CDR3 nucleotides are TGCGCCAGCAGCCCAGGGGGCCGGCAAGGCGAGCAGTACTTC. Amino acids: CASSPGGRQGEQYF.

This clonotype was found a few times. CDR3 bases: TGTGCCAGCTCACCCTCAGGGGGGATGAGGATGGACACTGAAGCTTTCTTT. Encoded protein: CASSPSGGMRMDTEAFF. J is TRBJ1-1 and V is TRBV18; 7 bases align to TRBD1. Trimming at V came to 3 bases and at J to 3 bases, leaving 13 bases not matched to a gene. Germline V CDR1 and CDR2: KGHSH, LQKENI. CDR3 length: 17 residues.

This clonotype came up a few times. The rearrangement joins TRBV28 to TRBJ1-6; D ambiguous. V lost 2 bases to trimming and J lost 6 bases, with 11 bases between them. Germline V gene lookup returns CDR1 MDHEN and CDR2 SYDVKM. The length of the CDR3 is 15 residues. CDR3 loop: CASSLRAGINSPLHF. DNA of the CDR3: TGTGCCAGCAGTTTACGGGCAGGTATTAATTCACCCCTCCACTTT.

J is TRBJ2-4 and V is TRBV11-2; D gene ambiguous. Trimming stripped 1 base from V and 7 bases from J, with 11 bases between. Germline loops: CDR1 SGHAT, CDR2 FQNNGV. The CDR3 contains 14 residues. CDR3 residues: CASSLAFQDNIQYF. The CDR3 nucleotides are TGTGCCAGCAGCTTAGCTTTCCAGGATAACATTCAGTACTTC.

Turning to this clonotype: One end of the junction is discordant with germline, which a read error may explain. The chain employs TRBV6-2 or TRBV6-3 and TRBJ2-5; weak D call: TRBD1 (5 bases). The CDR3 has 13 amino acids. The germline V gene encodes CDR1 MNHEY and CDR2 SVGEGT. CDR3 loop: CASAGHDQETHYF. In DNA, the CDR3 is TGTGCCAGCGCTGGACACGATCAAGAGACCCATTACTTC.

The rearrangement links TRBV2 to TRBJ1-5; D unresolved. V was shortened by 5 bases and J by 3 bases, with 11 bases between the two germline ends. CDR3 length: 14 residues. Germline CDR1 SNHLY, CDR2 FYNNEI. The CDR3 sequence: CASSSRDFNQPQHF. Here the CDR3 DNA reads TGTGCCAGCAGTTCACGAGATTTCAATCAGCCCCAGCATTTT.

The V and J genes are TRBV7-8 and TRBJ2-2, with unresolved D. From germline, CDR1 is SGHVS and CDR2 FQNEAQ. The CDR3 consists of 15 residues. Between the trimmed V and J ends, which lost 0 bases and 3 bases, there was a span of 8 bases. In nucleotides, the CDR3 is TGTGCCAGCAGCTTAGCGACAACCTACACCGGGGAGCTGTTTTTT. Translating gives CASSLATTYTGELFF.

The chain employs TRBV10-3 and TRBJ2-3, with 9 nucleotides matching TRBD2. Germline CDR1 is ENHRY and CDR2 is SYGVKD. The V gene end was trimmed by 5 bases and the J gene end by 7 bases; junction bases not matched to a gene: 7. The CDR3 consists of 14 residues. CDR3 coding DNA: TGTGCCATCAGTCCGACGACTAGCGGCAATACGCAGTATTTT. The encoded protein is CAISPTTSGNTQYF.

The rearrangement joins TRBV7-8 to TRBJ1-6; TRBD1 matches at 12 bases. The V and J ends lost 4 bases and 13 bases, in that order; junction bases with no gene match: 11. CDR1 is SGHVS and CDR2 is FQNEAQ in the germline V gene. The CDR3 contains 16 residues. The CDR3 loop is CASSSVPGQGALPLHF. CDR3 nucleotides: TGTGCCAGCAGCTCCGTCCCGGGACAGGGGGCATTGCCCCTCCACTTT.

There are many counts of this clonotype. The chain has TRBV7-2 and TRBJ2-7; 8 nucleotides align to TRBD1. Losses at the gene ends were 0 bases for V and 12 bases for J; bases not matched to a gene: 7. The CDR3 loop spans 13 amino acids. CDR1 is SGHTA, CDR2 FQGNSA, per germline. The CDR3 region is CASSLAERTGRYF. The CDR3 DNA reads TGTGCCAGCAGCTTAGCGGAAAGGACAGGGCGGTACTTC. Filled out from reference TRBV7-2 and TRBJ2-7, the complete variable domain reads GAGVSQSPSNKVTEKGKDVELRCDPISGHTALYWYRQSLGQGLEFLIYFQGNSAPDKSGLPSDRFSAERTGGSVSTLTIQRTQQEDSAVYLCASSLAERTGRYFGPGTRLTVT.

The V and J genes are TRBV4-1 and TRBJ2-1; 11 bases align to TRBD2. CDR1 and CDR2 from the germline V gene are MGHRA and YSYEKL. The V and J ends lost 0 bases and 7 bases, in that order; junction bases with no gene match: 8. The CDR3 is made up of 17 amino acids. The CDR3 loop is CASSQDVSGRGNNEQFF. The DNA for the CDR3 is TGCGCCAGCAGCCAAGATGTTAGCGGGAGGGGAAATAATGAGCAGTTCTTC.

This clonotype was seen at least ten times. V usage is TRBV7-6 and J usage is TRBJ2-1; TRBD2 matches 14 bases. J gave up 8 bases and V 5 bases, and 8 bases lay outside the gene matches. The V gene's germline CDR1 is SGHVS and CDR2 FNYEAQ. The CDR3 is made up of 16 amino acids. This CDR3 is CASSHRLAGGRDEQFF. The CDR3 DNA reads TGTGCCAGCAGCCACAGACTAGCGGGGGGGCGGGATGAGCAGTTCTTC.

This rearrangement joins TRBV5-6 to TRBJ1-5; D gene ambiguous. Germline V lookup: CDR1 SGHDT, CDR2 YYEEEE. Trimming took off 4 bases at V and 4 bases at J, with 15 bases between the two ends. There are 15 residues in the CDR3. The CDR3 loop is CASSLGSWPNQPQHF. CDR3 nucleotide sequence: TGTGCCAGCAGCCTGGGGTCGTGGCCTAATCAGCCCCAGCATTTT. Full variable domain (missing parts from reference TRBV5-6 and TRBJ1-5): DAGVTQSPTHLIKTRGQQVTLRCSPKSGHDTVSWYQQALGQGPQFIFQYYEEEERQRGNFPDRFSGHQFPNYSSELNVNALLLGDSALYLCASSLGSWPNQPQHFGDGTRLSIL.

The gene calls are TRBV27 and TRBJ2-1; perhaps TRBD1 as D (5 bases). The germline V and J ends were trimmed by 5 bases and 6 bases, with 14 bases remaining between them. Germline V gene sequence: CDR1 MNHEY, CDR2 SMNVEV (reference sequence). The length of the CDR3 is 14 residues. The CDR3 nucleotides read TGTGCCAGCAGTGTGAAGGGGTCTATCAATGAGCAGTTCTTC. Amino acid sequence: CASSVKGSINEQFF.

This chain links TRBV19 with TRBJ1-2; 7 positions agree with TRBD1. The CDR3 loop spans 13 amino acids. The germline CDR1 and CDR2 sequences are LNHDA and SQIVND (reference sequence). V gave up 8 bases and J gave up 5 bases; unmatched junction bases: 8. The CDR3 region is CASEFRDSYGYTF. CDR3 nucleotides: TGTGCCAGTGAATTCCGGGACAGTTATGGCTACACCTTC.

The chain has TRBV20-1 and TRBJ2-5; 12 positions agree with TRBD2. The CDR3 loop spans 18 amino acids. In germline, CDR1 is DFQATT, CDR2 SNEGSKA (reference sequence). V shed 2 bases and J 4 bases; nucleotides not matched to a gene: 14. The CDR3 reads CSARYGWLAGGPLETQYF. The CDR3 DNA is TGCAGTGCTAGATATGGCTGGCTAGCGGGAGGGCCGCTAGAGACCCAGTACTTC.